The 24 T cell receptor beta chains below were found in one sample sequenced in a study of T-cell memory formation after mild COVID-19. Using its own MiXCR run on the 5' RACE reads, TCRdb lists one record per CDR3 protein. This table holds roughly 350,000 distinct CDR3 sequences, roughly 20% found once. The sequencing input was PBMCs or a T cell subset sorted from them (not recorded which). All receptors derive from an adult woman who had mild COVID-19 (a few samples of this study predate the infection). Cell type and time point are not known.

This clonotype has ten or more counts. V gene TRBV14 combines with J gene TRBJ2-7; TRBD2 agrees at 8 bases. This CDR3 contains 11 residues. Germline loops: CDR1 SGHDN, CDR2 FVKESK. J gave up 3 bases and V 8 bases, and 0 bases lay outside the gene matches. This CDR3 reads CASGTSYEQYF. The CDR3 DNA is TGTGCCAGCGGGACTAGCTACGAGCAGTACTTC. The complete variable domain, with remaining parts taken from reference TRBV14 and TRBJ2-7, reads EAGVTQFPSHSVIEKGQTVTLRCDPISGHDNLYWYRRVMGKEIKFLLHFVKESKQDESGMPNNRFLAERTGGTYSTLKVQPAELEDSGVYFCASGTSYEQYFGPGTRLTVT.

This clonotype was observed a few times. This chain uses TRBV4-1 with TRBJ1-4; D might be TRBD1 (6 bases). This CDR3 is 15 amino acids long. Trimming removed 3 bases at V and 8 bases at J, with 16 bases between. In germline, CDR1 is MGHRA, CDR2 YSYEKL. The CDR3 sequence is CASSQEGQTGEKLFF. The CDR3 nucleotides read TGCGCCAGCAGCCAGGAAGGACAGACGGGGGAAAAACTGTTTTTT.

J is TRBJ2-7 and V is TRBV9, with 9 bases matching TRBD1. V was clipped by 2 bases and J by 6 bases; unmatched bases: 12. The CDR3 totals 16 residues. The germline V gene has CDR1 SGDLS and CDR2 YYNGEE. Written as DNA, the CDR3 is TGTGCCAGCAGCGTGTCCATCGGGACAGGGTATGGCGAGCAGTACTTC. It yields the protein CASSVSIGTGYGEQYF.

This rearrangement joins TRBV2 to TRBJ2-5; 8 bases map to TRBD2. CDR3 length: 16 residues. The junction had 16 bases not matched to a gene; V was cut back by 6 bases and J by 7 bases. CDR1 and CDR2 (germline): SNHLY, FYNNEI. CDR3 sequence reads: CASSARLAPSRRTQYF. In DNA, the CDR3 is TGTGCCAGCAGCGCCAGACTAGCGCCATCCCGGAGGACCCAGTACTTC.

This clonotype was detected a few times. This chain uses TRBV4-1 with TRBJ2-3; 8 bases are shared with TRBD2. Germline values: CDR1 MGHRA, CDR2 YSYEKL. The CDR3 totals 15 residues. J lost 4 bases, V lost 4 bases, and 7 bases had no gene match. The DNA of the CDR3 is TGCGCCAGCAGCCGAGAACGGGGGGGCCCAGATACGCAGTATTTT. Its protein product is CASSRERGGPDTQYF.

There are a few counts of this clonotype. This rearrangement joins TRBV12-3 or TRBV12-4 to TRBJ2-1, with D maybe TRBD2 (7 bases). CDR3 length equals 15 residues. Trimming stripped 5 bases from V and 5 bases from J, with 16 bases between. CDR3: CASSPRGAPNNEQFF. CDR3 DNA: TGTGCCAGCAGTCCCCGGGGGGCACCTAACAATGAGCAGTTCTTC.

About this clonotype itself: Germline and junction disagree at one end, which may indicate a read error. The chain has TRBV10-3 and TRBJ2-7; maybe TRBD2 (6 bases). From germline, CDR1 is ENHRY and CDR2 SYGVKD. The CDR3 consists of 16 residues. DNA of the CDR3: TGTGCCAGCAGTTACCCTACTAGCCCTATTGGATATGTGCAGTACTTC. Protein sequence: CASSYPTSPIGYVQYF.

The gene calls are TRBV7-8 and TRBJ2-3, with 7 bases lining up with TRBD1. There are 16 residues in the CDR3. CDR1 and CDR2 from the germline V gene are SGHVS and FQNEAQ. V lost 5 bases, J lost 2 bases, and 10 bases stayed unmatched. CDR3 protein: CASSTYHRGNTDTQYF. The CDR3 nucleotides are TGTGCCAGCAGCACCTATCACAGGGGTAACACAGATACGCAGTATTTT.

This sequence joins TRBV4-1 and TRBJ1-4; D is uncertain. Germline V lookup: CDR1 MGHRA, CDR2 YSYEKL. This CDR3 region has 17 residues. V was shortened by 4 bases and J by 2 bases, with 17 bases between the two germline ends. The CDR3 protein is CASSPIVGYGTNEKLFF. CDR3 DNA: TGCGCCAGCAGCCCGATAGTAGGGTACGGTACTAATGAAAAACTGTTTTTT.

This clonotype was seen more than once but under ten times. J is TRBJ2-7 and V is TRBV18, with D perhaps matching TRBD1 (5 bases). CDR1 and CDR2 from the germline V gene are KGHSH and LQKENI. The CDR3 length is 15 residues. Between the trimmed V and J ends, which lost 1 base and 2 bases, there was a span of 12 bases. The CDR3 loop reads CASSPLGQGTYEQYF. CDR3 coding DNA: TGTGCCAGCTCACCACTCGGCCAGGGAACCTACGAGCAGTACTTC.

This clonotype was seen more than once but under ten times. The gene calls are TRBV2 and TRBJ2-6; D is possibly TRBD1 (5 bases). Germline V gene sequence: CDR1 SNHLY, CDR2 FYNNEI. CDR3 length: 16 residues. Trimming took off 5 bases at V and 2 bases at J, with 13 bases between the two ends. CDR3 residues: CASSRTRSPGANVLTF. Written as DNA, the CDR3 is TGTGCCAGCAGTAGGACACGTAGCCCTGGGGCCAACGTCCTGACTTTC.

This chain links TRBV5-1 with TRBJ2-3, with no clear D. This CDR3 has 15 amino acids. The germline V gene encodes CDR1 SGHRS and CDR2 YFSETQ. V lost 2 bases to trimming and J lost 0 bases, with 10 bases between them. DNA for the CDR3: TGCGCCAGCAGCTTTAAGAGCGCTAGCACAGATACGCAGTATTTT. Translation: CASSFKSASTDTQYF.

This sequence joins TRBV12-3 or TRBV12-4 and TRBJ2-5; TRBD2 matches at 13 bases. Unmatched junction bases numbered 4, after V lost 1 base and J lost 5 bases. This CDR3 spans 16 amino acids. CDR3 loop: CASSLGRGLAGETQYF. DNA of the CDR3: TGTGCCAGCAGTTTAGGCCGGGGACTAGCGGGGGAGACCCAGTACTTC.

J is TRBJ1-4 and V is TRBV7-2; D uncertain. The CDR3 extends over 14 amino acids. Looked up from germline, CDR1 is SGHTA and CDR2 is FQGNSA. The germline V and J ends were trimmed by 1 base and 7 bases, with 10 bases remaining between them. CDR3 nucleotides: TGTGCCAGCAGCTTAGTCTCCGGCAGTGAAAAACTGTTTTTT. Protein: CASSLVSGSEKLFF.

This clonotype was counted at least ten times. The chain is built from TRBV20-1 and TRBJ2-5; no clear D. Between the trimmed V and J ends, which lost 3 bases and 1 base, there was a span of 3 bases. CDR3 length equals 11 residues. The germline V gene encodes CDR1 DFQATT and CDR2 SNEGSKA (reference sequence). The CDR3 region has the DNA TGCAGTGCTAGCGGCCAAGAGACCCAGTACTTC. Translating it yields CSASGQETQYF.

This clonotype has only a few counts. The chain is built from TRBV5-6 and TRBJ2-3, with a weak D call TRBD1 (5 bases). The V and J ends lost 3 bases and 3 bases respectively, with 17 bases between them. CDR3 length: 16 residues. The germline gives CDR1 SGHDT, CDR2 YYEEEE. The chain's CDR3 is CASSWGLPSGTDTQYF. The CDR3, as DNA: TGTGCCAGCAGCTGGGGCCTCCCATCTGGGACAGATACGCAGTATTTT.

This clonotype was counted ten times or more. The rearrangement links TRBV11-1 to TRBJ2-2; D gene unclear. The CDR3 has 11 residues. Trimming left V 2 bases short and J 6 bases short, with 1 base between. The germline gives CDR1 SGHAT, CDR2 FQDESV (reference sequence). Here the CDR3 reads CASSLPGELFF. CDR3 bases: TGTGCCAGCAGCTTACCCGGGGAGCTGTTTTTT.

V is TRBV7-9 and J is TRBJ2-2; no clear D. The CDR3 loop spans 15 amino acids. Germline loops: CDR1 SEHNR, CDR2 FQNEAQ (reference sequence). V was pared by 0 bases and J by 3 bases, with 8 bases between. The CDR3 region is CASSLALRDTGELFF. The CDR3 DNA sequence: TGTGCCAGCAGCTTAGCGTTGAGAGACACCGGGGAGCTGTTTTTT.

V usage is TRBV3-1 and J usage is TRBJ1-1; D may be TRBD1 (5 bases). Germline CDR1 and CDR2: LGHDT and YNNKEL (reference sequence). Trimming left V 4 bases short and J 5 bases short, with 14 bases between. The length of the CDR3 is 14 residues. Written as DNA, the CDR3 is TGTGCCAGCAGCCGGCGGGCACAGGCTACTGAAGCTTTCTTT. Translation gives CASSRRAQATEAFF.

This clonotype was observed a handful of times. The CDR3 DNA reads as TGTGCCAGCAGTCCAAGACAGTGGGCATATGGCTACACCTTC. This gives the protein CASSPRQWAYGYTF. This chain joins TRBV27 and TRBJ1-2; TRBD1 is a possible D gene (5 bases). Trimming stripped 5 bases from V and 5 bases from J, with 15 bases between. The length of the CDR3 is 14 residues. In germline, CDR1 is MNHEY, CDR2 SMNVEV (reference sequence).

The chain links TRBV9 to TRBJ2-5; 11 bases align to TRBD2. The CDR3 is made up of 15 amino acids. In germline, CDR1 is SGDLS, CDR2 YYNGEE. V dropped 3 bases and J dropped 5; count of bases not matched to a gene: 6. Here the CDR3 DNA reads TGTGCCAGCAGCGATCCTAGCGGGGGGAAGGAGACCCAGTACTTC. Translating gives CASSDPSGGKETQYF.

The chain joins TRBV2 to TRBJ2-5; D possibly corresponds to TRBD1 (5 bases). The CDR3 has 15 amino acids. Germline CDR1 SNHLY, CDR2 FYNNEI. With 2 bases removed from V and 2 bases from J, the gap between germline ends came to 12 bases. The CDR3 DNA sequence: TGTGCCAGCAGTGAACAGGGCCAGGGACAAGAGACCCAGTACTTC. Protein sequence: CASSEQGQGQETQYF.

This clonotype was seen more than once but under ten times. This chain joins TRBV9 and TRBJ2-3; unclear D gene. The CDR3 length is 14 residues. V was cut by 0 bases and J by 8 bases, with 13 bases left in between. Germline CDR1 is SGDLS and CDR2 is YYNGEE. Here the CDR3 DNA reads TGTGCCAGCAGCGTAGGCCCCGATTGGGGTACGCAGTATTTT. Amino acids: CASSVGPDWGTQYF.

This chain connects TRBV27 to TRBJ1-2, with D uncertain. V lost 6 bases, J lost 6 bases, and 17 bases lay in between. From germline, CDR1 is MNHEY and CDR2 SMNVEV (reference sequence). The CDR3 sequence is 14 residues long. As DNA, the CDR3 is TGTGCCAGCAGCCCGGGAGGGAGGGTTCATGGCTACACCTTC. Translated, it gives CASSPGGRVHGYTF.